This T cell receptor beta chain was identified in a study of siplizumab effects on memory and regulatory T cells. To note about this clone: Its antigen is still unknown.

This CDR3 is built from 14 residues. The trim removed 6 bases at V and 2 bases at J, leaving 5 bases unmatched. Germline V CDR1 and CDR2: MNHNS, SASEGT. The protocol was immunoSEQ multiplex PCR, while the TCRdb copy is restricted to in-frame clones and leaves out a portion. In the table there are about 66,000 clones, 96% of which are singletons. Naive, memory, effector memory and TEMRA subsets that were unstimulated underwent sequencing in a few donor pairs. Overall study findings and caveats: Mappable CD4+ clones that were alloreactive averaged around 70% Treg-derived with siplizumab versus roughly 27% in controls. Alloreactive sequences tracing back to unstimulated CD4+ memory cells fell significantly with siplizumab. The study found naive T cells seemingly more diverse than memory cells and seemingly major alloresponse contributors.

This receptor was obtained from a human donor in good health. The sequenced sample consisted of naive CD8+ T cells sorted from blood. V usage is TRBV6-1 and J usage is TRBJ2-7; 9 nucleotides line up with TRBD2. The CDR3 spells CASSVSGGTYEQYF. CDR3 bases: TGTGCCAGCAGCGTTAGCGGGGGAACCTACGAGCAGTACTTC.